The TCR beta chain described here comes from a study of human T cells and chemical hapten exposure (dated by TCRdb to about 2021). For the study in its entirety: Libraries were pooled for sequencing, and variation in per-sample TCR yields was attributed mainly to small differences in library volumes within the pool. The study tracked peripheral blood TCR repertoire changes in vivo during primary and secondary sensitization to the hapten diphenylcyclopropenone (DPC) in alopecia patients. Each blood RNA sample was used to sequence both TCR alpha and TCR beta chains.

Unfractionated whole blood was collected in Tempus Blood RNA tubes, and total RNA was extracted from that blood. A handful of healthy volunteers were used as TCR sequencing controls and were bled at day 0, 2 weeks and 6 weeks. The library came from 5' RACE. Sequencer: Illumina MiSeq. During library preparation, unique molecular identifiers were attached to individual cDNA molecules so that TCRs could be counted quantitatively and reproducibly. Processing in the source paper ran as follows. The median number of TCRs per sample was over 85,000, ranging from about 23,224 to 750,000. V, J and CDR3 annotation of the TCR reads was carried out using the Decombinator software suite. For the PS versus PT1 abundance plots, all samples were subsampled to the same number of TCRs (28,000). TCRs were defined as expanded if absent before sensitization and observed at least eight times at the 2-week time point. TCRdb took the public reads, trimmed them with fastp at Q25, ran MiXCR for clone calling and kept in-frame beta chains. Rows are combined by CDR3 protein, so each entry shows the most common genes and DNA. TCRdb, rather than the study authors, made the V and J calls. The sample table records tens of thousands of distinct CDR3 sequences; more than 15% of these occur just once. The ten largest make up about 6.8% of the sample.

Summary of the overall study and its limitations: Repeated subsampling changed both the strength of the expansion versus patch-test correlation and the threshold at which that correlation became significant. The number of TCRs above 1 in 1000 frequency did not change with DPC sensitization; there was no evidence of global repertoire structure alterations.

About this clonotype itself: Its antigen target is currently unknown. No much larger clone exists at a distance of one base, and base qualities are not known.

The clonotype was recovered from a female donor in good health.

The DNA is as follows: TGCAGCGTTGCTTTGGGAGCGGGACCGCTTAATACGCAGTATTTT. This is translated as CSVALGAGPLNTQYF. The rearranged chain carries TRBV29-1 and TRBJ2-3; 7 bases in the junction line up with TRBD2. CDR1 and CDR2, looked up from the germline V gene, are SQVTM and ANQGSEA. The CDR3 starts with the cysteine, ends with the phenylalanine, and has 15 residues. The read is trimmed to its CDR3 DNA, 45 bases read in frame from base 1. V is pruned by 4 bases and J by 7 bases, leaving 14 bases of the junction without a gene match.